The 17 T cell receptor beta chains below were found in one sample sequenced in a study of blood T cell repertoires in COVID-19. Sequencing was performed with immunoSEQ multiplex PCR; in TCRdb, only in-frame clones are kept and a portion is missing. The repertoire has 200,000 to 300,000 clones, 82% of them found once; the top ten carry less than 3.5%. The material sequenced was peripheral blood. The receptors originated from a young woman with acute or convalescent COVID-19.

This clone was recorded only once. The chain joins TRBV3-1 (or the pseudogene TRBV3-2) to TRBJ2-5, with TRBD2 identical over 11 bases. The CDR3 covers 20 residues. The V segment lost 1 base and the J segment 0 bases; nucleotides outside the gene matches: 13. CDR1 and CDR2 from the germline V gene are LGHDT and YNNKEL (reference sequence). The CDR3 nucleotides are TGTGCCAGCAGCCAAGGACTAGCGGGGAGGAAAAGGTGGAACCAAGAGACCCAGTACTTC. Residues: CASSQGLAGRKRWNQETQYF.

The chain recombines TRBV7-6 with TRBJ2-4, with 12 bases lining up with TRBD1. Germline loops: CDR1 SGHVS, CDR2 FNYEAQ. With 2 bases clipped from V and 1 base from J, the junction kept 12 bases outside the gene matches. The CDR3 runs to 20 residues. The chain's CDR3 is CASSLPPGQGAAEAKNIQYF. CDR3 nucleotide sequence: TGTGCCAGCAGCTTACCCCCGGGACAGGGGGCGGCCGAGGCCAAAAACATTCAGTACTTC.

CDR3 in DNA: TGTGCCAGCAGTTCCCCCGCTCGACACTCGAGTCCCTACGAGCAGTACTTC. Its protein is CASSSPARHSSPYEQYF. This rearrangement joins TRBV6-2 or TRBV6-3 to TRBJ2-7, with D unresolved. This CDR3 is built from 17 residues. Germline CDR1 reads MNHEY; CDR2 reads SVGEGT. The V end was cut by 4 bases, the J end by 2 bases, with 21 bases between.

This chain joins TRBV19 and TRBJ1-4; TRBD1 is a possible D gene (6 bases). Germline values: CDR1 LNHDA, CDR2 SQIVND (reference sequence). Trimming cost V 7 bases and J 13 bases, with 25 bases left between them. The length of the CDR3 is 15 residues. CDR3 sequence (DNA): TGTGCCAGTACCTCCCAACCCAGGGGTCCCACGGTACTGTTTTTT. It is translated as CASTSQPRGPTVLFF.

The chain uses TRBV6-2 or TRBV6-3 and TRBJ1-5; 7 nucleotides line up with TRBD1. V shed 2 bases and J 4 bases; nucleotides not matched to a gene: 2. The germline V gene has CDR1 MNHEY and CDR2 SVGEGT. This CDR3 contains 14 residues. CDR3 loop: CASSYQTGNQPQHF. The CDR3 nucleotides read TGTGCCAGCAGTTACCAGACAGGGAATCAGCCCCAGCATTTT.

The chain has TRBV10-3 and TRBJ2-7, with 10 bases identical to TRBD1. After removal of 2 bases from V and 2 bases from J, the junction contained 12 bases not matched to a gene. Germline V gene data show CDR1 as ENHRY and CDR2 as SYGVKD. This CDR3 contains 18 residues. Written as DNA, the CDR3 is TGTGCCATCAGTGAGCCCCCAACCGGGACAGGGGTGGCCTACGAGCAGTACTTC. Protein product: CAISEPPTGTGVAYEQYF.

The chain joins TRBV7-8 to TRBJ1-5; D is undetermined. This CDR3 spans 12 amino acids. V was cut by 5 bases and J by 4 bases, with 6 bases left in between. In germline, CDR1 is SGHVS, CDR2 FQNEAQ. The CDR3 protein is CASSQRNQPQHF. The DNA of the CDR3 is TGTGCCAGCAGCCAGAGGAATCAGCCCCAGCATTTT.

The chain couples TRBV6-6 to TRBJ2-7; 12 bases line up with TRBD1. This CDR3 has 12 residues. Trimming took 11 bases from V and 4 from J; bases not matched to a gene: 3. CDR1 is MNHNY and CDR2 is SVGAGI in the germline V gene (reference sequence). The CDR3 coding sequence is TGTGCCGGGGGACAGGGGGCGTACGAGCAGTACTTC. Its protein is CAGGQGAYEQYF.

The rearrangement links TRBV15 to TRBJ1-2, with D perhaps matching TRBD1 (5 bases). This CDR3 spans 16 amino acids. V lost 1 base and J lost 7, with 19 bases in between. Germline lookup yields CDR1 LNHNV and CDR2 YYDKDF (reference sequence). CDR3 in amino acids: CATSRAPDIFVGGYTF. CDR3 bases: TGTGCCACCAGCAGAGCCCCGGACATCTTCGTCGGTGGCTACACCTTC.

The chain couples TRBV10-3 to TRBJ1-5, with 8 positions matching TRBD1. The length of the CDR3 is 14 residues. CDR1 is ENHRY, CDR2 SYGVKD, per germline. Trimming at V came to 10 bases and at J to 3 bases, leaving 8 bases not matched to a gene. CDR3 loop: CATTDRVDNQPQHF. CDR3 nucleotides: TGTGCCACCACGGACAGGGTTGACAATCAGCCCCAGCATTTT.

This clone was counted between two and nine times. The chain employs TRBV13 and TRBJ2-2; a possible D gene is TRBD2 (5 bases). Germline V gives CDR1 PRHDT, CDR2 FYEKMQ (reference sequence). The CDR3 has 17 amino acids. Trimming cost V 4 bases and J 5 bases, with 20 bases left between them. The CDR3 here is CASSSRTDAGVTGELFF. CDR3 coding DNA: TGTGCCAGCAGCTCCCGGACGGACGCGGGTGTGACCGGGGAGCTGTTTTTT.

This sequence joins TRBV11-1 and TRBJ2-1, with D possibly matching TRBD1 (6 bases). Per the germline V gene, CDR1 is SGHAT and CDR2 is FQDESV (reference sequence). The length of the CDR3 is 15 residues. Trimming removed 6 bases from V and 1 base from J, with 13 bases in between. CDR3 coding DNA: TGTGCCAGCAGGGCGGGCCAGGGGTCCTACAATGAGCAGTTCTTC. This gives the protein CASRAGQGSYNEQFF.

The chain has TRBV6-5 and TRBJ2-7, with D possibly matching TRBD2 (6 bases). Deletions cut 7 bases from V and 3 bases from J, with 16 bases between. Germline loops: CDR1 MNHEY, CDR2 SVGAGI. The CDR3 is 14 amino acids. For the CDR3, the DNA is TGTGCCAGCAACCTCGCGGGGAGGAGCTACGAGCAGTACTTC. This encodes CASNLAGRSYEQYF.

This clone was detected only a few times. The rearrangement joins TRBV7-9 to TRBJ1-4; D is undetermined. Trimming took 7 bases from V and 5 from J, leaving 17 bases between them. In germline, CDR1 is SEHNR, CDR2 FQNEAQ (reference sequence). The CDR3 covers 15 residues. Here the CDR3 reads CASKIGEVPNEKLFF. The CDR3 DNA reads as TGTGCCAGCAAAATCGGGGAGGTCCCGAATGAAAAACTGTTTTTT.

V and J are TRBV12-3 or TRBV12-4 and TRBJ2-1; D is unresolved. Trimming removed 1 base from V and 6 bases from J, with 7 bases in between. This CDR3 region has 13 residues. The CDR3 here is CASSLVAPNEQFF. Here the CDR3 DNA reads TGTGCCAGCAGTTTAGTAGCTCCCAATGAGCAGTTCTTC.

The chain joins TRBV18 to TRBJ1-2; 8 bases align to TRBD1. V shed 6 bases, J shed 6 bases, and the junction held 6 bases outside the gene matches. CDR1 and CDR2 (germline): KGHSH, LQKENI. CDR3 length: 13 amino acids. The DNA of the CDR3 is TGTGCCAGCTCTTCGGACAGGGCCAATGGCTACACCTTC. As protein: CASSSDRANGYTF.

This clone has a single count. The V call is TRBV10-3, the J call TRBJ1-3; 10 bases match TRBD1. Losses at the gene ends were 3 bases for V and 2 bases for J; bases not matched to a gene: 4. Germline assignment: CDR1 ENHRY and CDR2 SYGVKD. The length of the CDR3 is 16 residues. Written as DNA, the CDR3 is TGTGCCATCAGTGACCTCGGACAGGGGGCTGGAAACACCATATATTTT. Its translation: CAISDLGQGAGNTIYF.